This T cell receptor (beta chain) was captured by sequencing in a study of blood T cell repertoires in COVID-19 (TCRdb year 2020). Regarding the research as a whole: Collaborator samples came from the United States, Italy and Spain and covered acute and convalescent phases of COVID-19. A freely available public database, intended as a resource for researchers studying the immune response to SARS-CoV-2, is where the repertoires were released. The samples were drawn from the first 160 participants of the ongoing ImmuneRACE study and from 950 to 1,500 subjects provided by 6 global collaborators. Nearly every sample came with metadata listing a de-identified subject ID, COVID-19 status, age in years and sex. Where HLA class I and class II types were available, the types were taken from metadata supplied by the sample provider, not from assay-based typing. Subjects who had been exposed to COVID-19, were actively infected with it, or had recovered from it provided the deeply sampled blood TCRbeta repertoires that made up the dataset. The material from the prospective study consisted of cDNA or gDNA derived from T cells, B-cell-depleted T cells, or PBMCs. Overall study outcomes, separate from this receptor: The amount of clinical and demographic metadata varied by source and participant and was provided uncurated.

TCRbeta CDR3 regions were amplified from genomic DNA using the immunoSEQ Assay, a bias-controlled multiplex PCR. The original pipeline was this. Nucleated cell counts per sample were estimated from amplification of reference gene primers within the assay. To quantify the absolute abundance of each unique TCRbeta CDR3 rearrangement, sequence reads were collapsed and filtered. For each sample, productive Simpson clonality was calculated by taking the square root of Simpson's diversity index across productive rearrangements. This immuneACCESS table, as held by TCRdb, lists in-frame sequences with V and J called but not all clones. Of the missing ones, under half trace to an unresolved V gene in checked studies; the others have no known cause. V and J calls and clone size are given by that table; D and trimming were obtained from the DNA. The sample table records about 180,000 clones; roughly 81% of these occur just once. Of the sample, over 9.5% falls within the top ten clones.

The CDR3 starts with the cysteine, ends with the phenylalanine, and has 17 residues. Only CDR3 DNA remains: 51 bases, in frame from the first base. Trimming takes 6 bases from V and 0 bases from J, and the germline ends sit 15 bases apart. The CDR1 and CDR2 encoded by the germline V gene are LGHNA and YNFKEQ. At one collaborating source in Seattle, patients were enrolled during active infection and were followed longitudinally through the course of disease. Each collaborating institution followed its own protocols to collect whole blood in K2EDTA tubes. Collaborator samples were shipped for TCRbeta analysis as frozen whole blood, isolated PBMCs, or DNA extracted from either sample type. With regard to this clone: Its antigen has not been determined. No much larger clonotype is one base removed from it; base qualities were not supplied.

The TCR sequence derives from a woman aged 80 or over with COVID-19, enrolled during active disease. The chain couples TRBV4-2 to TRBJ2-6; TRBD2 could be the D gene, as 7 bases match. Material: peripheral blood. The sequenced DNA is TGTGCCAGCAGAAGATGGGGAGGGGGCTCTGGGGCCAACGTCCTGACTTTC. This codes for CASRRWGGGSGANVLTF.